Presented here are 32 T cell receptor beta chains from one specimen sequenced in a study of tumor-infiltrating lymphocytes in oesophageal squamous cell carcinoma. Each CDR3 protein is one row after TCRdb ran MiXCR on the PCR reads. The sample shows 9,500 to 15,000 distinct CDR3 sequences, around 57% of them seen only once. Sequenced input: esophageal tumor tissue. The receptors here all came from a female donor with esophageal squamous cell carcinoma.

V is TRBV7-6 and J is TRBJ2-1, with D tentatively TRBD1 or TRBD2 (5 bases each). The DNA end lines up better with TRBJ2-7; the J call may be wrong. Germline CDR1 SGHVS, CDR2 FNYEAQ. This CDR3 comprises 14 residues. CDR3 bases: TGTGCCAGCAGCTTAGGGGGGAGTAGGAATGAGCAGTACTTC. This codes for CASSLGGSRNEQYF.

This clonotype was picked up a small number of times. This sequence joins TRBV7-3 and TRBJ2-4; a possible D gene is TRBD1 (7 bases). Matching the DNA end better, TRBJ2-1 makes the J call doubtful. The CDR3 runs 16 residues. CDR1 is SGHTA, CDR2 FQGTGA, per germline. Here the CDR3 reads CASSSGGGGLGNEQFF. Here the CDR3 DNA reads TGTGCCAGCAGCTCAGGGGGTGGGGGGCTGGGGAATGAGCAGTTCTTC.

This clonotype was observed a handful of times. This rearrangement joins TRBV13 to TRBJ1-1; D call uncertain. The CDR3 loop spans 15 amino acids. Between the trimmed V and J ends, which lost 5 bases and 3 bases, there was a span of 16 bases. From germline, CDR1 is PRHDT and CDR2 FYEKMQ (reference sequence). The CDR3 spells CASSHFGIGDTEAFF. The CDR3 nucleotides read TGTGCCAGCAGCCACTTTGGGATTGGGGACACTGAAGCTTTCTTT.

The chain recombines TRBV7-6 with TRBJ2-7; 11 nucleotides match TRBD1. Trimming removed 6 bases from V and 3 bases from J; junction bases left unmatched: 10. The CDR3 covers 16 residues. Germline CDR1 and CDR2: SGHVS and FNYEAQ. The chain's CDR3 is CASRHDRGTGGYEQYF. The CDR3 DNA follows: TGTGCCAGCAGACACGACCGAGGGACAGGGGGCTACGAGCAGTACTTC.

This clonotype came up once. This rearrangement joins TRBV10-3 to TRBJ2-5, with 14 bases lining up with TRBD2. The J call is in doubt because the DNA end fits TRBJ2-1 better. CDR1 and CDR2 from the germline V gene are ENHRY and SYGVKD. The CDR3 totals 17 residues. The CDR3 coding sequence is TGTGCCATCAGTGCCAAAGGACTAGCGGGAGGATACGATGAGCAGTTCTTC. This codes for CAISAKGLAGGYDEQFF.

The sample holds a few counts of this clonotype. The CDR3 nucleotides read TGTGCCAGCAGTAAGGGGGTACCAGGATTCGGGGAGCAGTACTTC. Protein product: CASSKGVPGFGEQYF. This sequence joins TRBV27 and TRBJ2-6; a possible D gene is TRBD1 (6 bases). The DNA matches TRBJ2-7 better at its end, which makes the J call doubtful. CDR1 MNHEY and CDR2 SMNVEV come from the germline V gene (reference sequence). This CDR3 comprises 15 residues.

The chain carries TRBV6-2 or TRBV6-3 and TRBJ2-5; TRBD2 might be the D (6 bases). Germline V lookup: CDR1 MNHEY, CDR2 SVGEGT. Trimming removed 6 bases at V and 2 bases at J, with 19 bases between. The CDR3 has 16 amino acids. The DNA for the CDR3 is TGTGCCAGCAGCCTGCTGACTTTGGCGGGACAAGAGACCCAGTACTTC. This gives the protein CASSLLTLAGQETQYF.

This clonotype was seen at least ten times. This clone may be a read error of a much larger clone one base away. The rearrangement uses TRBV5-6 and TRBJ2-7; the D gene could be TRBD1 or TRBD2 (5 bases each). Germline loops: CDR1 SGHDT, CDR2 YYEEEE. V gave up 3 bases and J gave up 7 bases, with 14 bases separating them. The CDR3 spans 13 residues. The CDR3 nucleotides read TGTGCCAGCAGCTGGGGACGAACAGGTGAGCAGTACTTC. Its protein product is CASSWGRTGEQYF.

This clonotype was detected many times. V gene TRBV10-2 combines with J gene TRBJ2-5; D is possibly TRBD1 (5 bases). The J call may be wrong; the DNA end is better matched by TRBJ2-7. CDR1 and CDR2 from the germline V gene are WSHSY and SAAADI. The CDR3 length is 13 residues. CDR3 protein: CASAPGSLYEQYF. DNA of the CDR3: TGCGCCAGCGCCCCAGGGTCTCTCTACGAGCAGTACTTC.

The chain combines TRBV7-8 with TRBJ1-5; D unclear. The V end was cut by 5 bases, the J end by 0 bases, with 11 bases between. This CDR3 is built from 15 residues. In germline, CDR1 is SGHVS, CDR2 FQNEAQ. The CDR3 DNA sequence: TGTGCCAGCAGCCGATCAGATTATAGCAATCAGCCCCAGCATTTT. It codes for CASSRSDYSNQPQHF. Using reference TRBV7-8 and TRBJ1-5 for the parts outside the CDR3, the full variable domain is GAGVSQSPRYKVAKRGQDVALRCDPISGHVSLFWYQQALGQGPEFLTYFQNEAQLDKSGLPSDRFFAERPEGSVSTLKIQRTQQEDSAVYLCASSRSDYSNQPQHFGDGTRLSIL.

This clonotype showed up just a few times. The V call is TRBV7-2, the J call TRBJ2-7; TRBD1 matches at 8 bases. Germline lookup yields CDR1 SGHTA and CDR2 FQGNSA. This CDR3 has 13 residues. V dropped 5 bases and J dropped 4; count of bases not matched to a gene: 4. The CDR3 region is CASSGWTGYEQYF. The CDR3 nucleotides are TGTGCCAGCAGCGGGTGGACAGGGTACGAGCAGTACTTC. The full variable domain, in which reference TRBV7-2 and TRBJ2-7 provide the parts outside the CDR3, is GAGVSQSPSNKVTEKGKDVELRCDPISGHTALYWYRQSLGQGLEFLIYFQGNSAPDKSGLPSDRFSAERTGGSVSTLTIQRTQQEDSAVYLCASSGWTGYEQYFGPGTRLTVT.

CDR3 DNA sequence: TGTGCCAGCAGCTCGCCCCGACCTGGTGACGAGCAGTACTTC. Amino acid sequence: CASSSPRPGDEQYF. This chain links TRBV7-6 with TRBJ2-7; D unclear. Germline V gene lookup returns CDR1 SGHVS and CDR2 FNYEAQ. The CDR3 length is 14 residues. Between the trimmed V and J ends, which lost 4 bases and 5 bases, there was a span of 15 bases.

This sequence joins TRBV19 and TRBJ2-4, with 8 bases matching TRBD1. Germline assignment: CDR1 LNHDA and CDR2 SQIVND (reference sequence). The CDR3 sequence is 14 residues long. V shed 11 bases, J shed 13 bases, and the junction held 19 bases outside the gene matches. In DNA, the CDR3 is TGTGCCTCTAGGGAGACAGGGGTTAGGAATGAGCAGTACTTC. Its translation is CASRETGVRNEQYF.

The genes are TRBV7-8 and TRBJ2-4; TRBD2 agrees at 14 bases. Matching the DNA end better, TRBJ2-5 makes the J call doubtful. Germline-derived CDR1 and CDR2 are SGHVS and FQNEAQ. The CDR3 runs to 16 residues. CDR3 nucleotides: TGTGCCAGCAGCGCCCGACTAGCGGGGGGGCGAGAGACCCAGTACTTC. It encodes CASSARLAGGRETQYF.

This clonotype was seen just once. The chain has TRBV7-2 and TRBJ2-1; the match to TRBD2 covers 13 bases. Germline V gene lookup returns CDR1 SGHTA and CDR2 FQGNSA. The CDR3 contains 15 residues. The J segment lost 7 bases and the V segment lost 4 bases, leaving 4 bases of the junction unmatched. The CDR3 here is CASSWGGLAGNEQFF. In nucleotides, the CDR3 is TGTGCCAGCAGCTGGGGGGGACTAGCGGGGAATGAGCAGTTCTTC.

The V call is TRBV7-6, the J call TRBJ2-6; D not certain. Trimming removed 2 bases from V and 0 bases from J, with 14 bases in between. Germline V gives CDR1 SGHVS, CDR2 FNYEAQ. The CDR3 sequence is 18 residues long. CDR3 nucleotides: TGTGCCAGCAGCTTATTGGCGCCCCTGAGCTCTGGGGCCAACGTCCTGACTTTC. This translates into CASSLLAPLSSGANVLTF.

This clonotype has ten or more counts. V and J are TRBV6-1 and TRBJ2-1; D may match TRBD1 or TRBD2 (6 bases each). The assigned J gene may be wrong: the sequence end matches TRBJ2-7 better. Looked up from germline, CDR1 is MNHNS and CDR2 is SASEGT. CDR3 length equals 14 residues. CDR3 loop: CASSFGGLSYEQYF. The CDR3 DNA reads TGTGCCAGCAGTTTTGGGGGGCTCTCCTACGAGCAGTACTTC.

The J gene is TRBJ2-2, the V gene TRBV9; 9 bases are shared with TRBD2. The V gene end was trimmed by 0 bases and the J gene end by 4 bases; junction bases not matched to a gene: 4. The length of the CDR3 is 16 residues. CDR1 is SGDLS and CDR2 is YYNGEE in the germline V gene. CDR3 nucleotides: TGTGCCAGCAGCGTAGTTGGTAGCGGGGGCACCGGGGAGCTGTTTTTT. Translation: CASSVVGSGGTGELFF.

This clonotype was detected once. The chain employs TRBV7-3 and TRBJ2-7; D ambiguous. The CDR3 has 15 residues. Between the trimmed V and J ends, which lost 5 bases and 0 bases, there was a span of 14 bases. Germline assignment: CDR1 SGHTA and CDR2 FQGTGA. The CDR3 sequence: CASSLSGPLSYEQYF. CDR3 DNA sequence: TGTGCCAGCAGCCTATCCGGCCCCCTCTCCTACGAGCAGTACTTC.

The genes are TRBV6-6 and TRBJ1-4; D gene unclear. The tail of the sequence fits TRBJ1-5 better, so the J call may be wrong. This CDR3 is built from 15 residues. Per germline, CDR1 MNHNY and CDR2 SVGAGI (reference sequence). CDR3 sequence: CASSYTGRSNQPQHF. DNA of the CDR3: TGTGCCAGCAGTTACACGGGGAGGAGCAATCAGCCCCAGCATTTT.

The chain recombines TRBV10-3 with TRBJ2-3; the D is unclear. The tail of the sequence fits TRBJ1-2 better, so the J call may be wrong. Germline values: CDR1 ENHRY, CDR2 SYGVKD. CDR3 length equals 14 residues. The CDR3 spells CAISESRNDYGYTF. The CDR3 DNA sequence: TGTGCCATCAGTGAGTCGCGAAACGACTATGGCTACACCTTC.

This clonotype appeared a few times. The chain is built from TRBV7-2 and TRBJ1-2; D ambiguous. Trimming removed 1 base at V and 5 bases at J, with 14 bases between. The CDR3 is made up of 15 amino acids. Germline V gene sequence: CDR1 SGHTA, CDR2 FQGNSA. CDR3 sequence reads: CASSLDPALEYGYTF. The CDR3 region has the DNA TGTGCCAGCAGCTTAGATCCAGCCTTGGAGTATGGCTACACCTTC.

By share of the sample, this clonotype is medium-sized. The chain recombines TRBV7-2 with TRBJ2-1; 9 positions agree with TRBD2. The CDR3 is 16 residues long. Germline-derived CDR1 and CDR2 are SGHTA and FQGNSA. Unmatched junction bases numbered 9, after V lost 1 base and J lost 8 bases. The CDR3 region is CASSLVSRGRGHEQFF. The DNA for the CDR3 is TGTGCCAGCAGCTTAGTTAGTCGCGGGAGGGGACATGAGCAGTTCTTC. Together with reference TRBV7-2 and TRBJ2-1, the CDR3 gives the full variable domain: GAGVSQSPSNKVTEKGKDVELRCDPISGHTALYWYRQSLGQGLEFLIYFQGNSAPDKSGLPSDRFSAERTGGSVSTLTIQRTQQEDSAVYLCASSLVSRGRGHEQFFGPGTRLTVL.

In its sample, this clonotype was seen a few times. The CDR3 protein is CASSFGGASPLHF. For the CDR3, the DNA is TGTGCCAGCAGTTTCGGGGGTGCTTCACCCCTCCACTTT. The chain recombines TRBV28 with TRBJ1-6; D may be TRBD1 (5 bases). There are 13 residues in the CDR3. Germline CDR1 reads MDHEN; CDR2 reads SYDVKM. V was trimmed by 3 bases and J by 9 bases, leaving 9 bases between them.

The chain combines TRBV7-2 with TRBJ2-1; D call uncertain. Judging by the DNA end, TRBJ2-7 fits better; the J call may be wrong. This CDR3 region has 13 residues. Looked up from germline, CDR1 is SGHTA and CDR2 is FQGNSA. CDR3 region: CASSLFSEDEQYF. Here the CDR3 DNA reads TGTGCCAGCAGCTTATTTAGTGAGGACGAGCAGTACTTC.

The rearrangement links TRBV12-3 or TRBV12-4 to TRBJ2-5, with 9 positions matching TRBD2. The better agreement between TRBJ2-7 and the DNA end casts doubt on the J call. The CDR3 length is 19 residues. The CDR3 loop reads CASSLPGWPSGTPVDEQYF. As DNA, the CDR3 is TGTGCCAGCAGCCTACCAGGTTGGCCTAGCGGGACTCCGGTCGACGAGCAGTACTTC.

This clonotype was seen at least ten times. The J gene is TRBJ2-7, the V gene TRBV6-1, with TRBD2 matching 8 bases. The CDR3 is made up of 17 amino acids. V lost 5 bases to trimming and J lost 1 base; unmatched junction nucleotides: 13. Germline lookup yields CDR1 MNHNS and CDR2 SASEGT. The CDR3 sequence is CASSSPPLSGSSYEQYF. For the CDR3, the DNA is TGTGCCAGCAGTTCCCCGCCCCTAAGCGGGAGTTCCTACGAGCAGTACTTC.

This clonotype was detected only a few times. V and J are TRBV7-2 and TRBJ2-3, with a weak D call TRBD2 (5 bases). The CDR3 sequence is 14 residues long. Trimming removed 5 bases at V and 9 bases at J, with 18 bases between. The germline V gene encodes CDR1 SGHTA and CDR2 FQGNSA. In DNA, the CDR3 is TGTGCCAGCAGCCCCCAGTCCTCCCAGCGGACGCAGTATTTT. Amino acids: CASSPQSSQRTQYF.

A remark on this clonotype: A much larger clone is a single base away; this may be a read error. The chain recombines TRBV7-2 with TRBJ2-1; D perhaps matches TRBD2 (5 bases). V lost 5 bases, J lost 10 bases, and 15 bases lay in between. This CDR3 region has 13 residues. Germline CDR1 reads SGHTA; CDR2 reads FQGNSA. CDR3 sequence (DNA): TGTGCCAGCAGCCCAACGAGGGCCTACGAGCAGTTCTTC. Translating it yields CASSPTRAYEQFF.

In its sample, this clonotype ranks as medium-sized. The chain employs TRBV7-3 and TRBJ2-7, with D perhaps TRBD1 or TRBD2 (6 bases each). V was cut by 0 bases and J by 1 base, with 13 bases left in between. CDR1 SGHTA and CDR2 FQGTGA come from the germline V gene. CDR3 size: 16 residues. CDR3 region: CASSLTGGSPSYEQYF. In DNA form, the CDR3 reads TGTGCCAGCAGCTTAACGGGGGGCTCCCCATCCTACGAGCAGTACTTC.

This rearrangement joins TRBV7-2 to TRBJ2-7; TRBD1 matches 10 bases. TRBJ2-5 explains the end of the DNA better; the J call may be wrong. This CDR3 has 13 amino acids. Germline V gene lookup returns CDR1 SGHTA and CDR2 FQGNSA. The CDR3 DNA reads TGTGCCAGCAGCGCGGGACAGGGGCAGACCCAGTACTTC. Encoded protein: CASSAGQGQTQYF.

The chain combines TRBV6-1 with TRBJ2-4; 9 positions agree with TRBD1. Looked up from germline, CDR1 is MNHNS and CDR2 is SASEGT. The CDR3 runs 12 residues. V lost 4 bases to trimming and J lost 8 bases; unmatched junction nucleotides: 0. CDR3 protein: CASSGQGDIQYF. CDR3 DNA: TGTGCCAGCAGTGGACAGGGGGACATTCAGTACTTC.